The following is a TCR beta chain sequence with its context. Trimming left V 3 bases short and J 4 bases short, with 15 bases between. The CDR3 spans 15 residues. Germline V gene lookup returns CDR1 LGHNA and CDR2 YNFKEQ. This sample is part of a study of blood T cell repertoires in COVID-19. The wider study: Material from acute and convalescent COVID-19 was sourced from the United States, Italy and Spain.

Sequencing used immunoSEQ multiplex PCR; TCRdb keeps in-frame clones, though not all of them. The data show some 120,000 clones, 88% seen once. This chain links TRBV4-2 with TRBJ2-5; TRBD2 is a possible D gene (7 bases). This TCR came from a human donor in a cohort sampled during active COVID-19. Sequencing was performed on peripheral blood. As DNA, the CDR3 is TGTGCCAGCAGCCAGGGGACCGGGGGGCCAGAGACCCAGTACTTC. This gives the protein CASSQGTGGPETQYF.